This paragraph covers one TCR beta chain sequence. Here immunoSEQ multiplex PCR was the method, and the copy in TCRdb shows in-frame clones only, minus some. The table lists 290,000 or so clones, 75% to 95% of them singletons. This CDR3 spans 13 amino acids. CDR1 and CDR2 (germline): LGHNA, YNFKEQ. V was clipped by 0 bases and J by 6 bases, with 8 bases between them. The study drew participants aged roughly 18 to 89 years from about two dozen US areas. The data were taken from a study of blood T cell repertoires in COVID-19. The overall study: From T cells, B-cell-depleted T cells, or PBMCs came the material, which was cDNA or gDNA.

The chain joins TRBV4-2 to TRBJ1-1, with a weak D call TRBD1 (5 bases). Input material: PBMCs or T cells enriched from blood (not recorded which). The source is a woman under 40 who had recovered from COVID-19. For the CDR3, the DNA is TGTGCCAGCAGCCAAGACGGGGGATCTGAAGCTTTCTTT. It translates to CASSQDGGSEAFF.